Below, 23 T cell receptor beta chains from the same sample are listed, as sequenced in a study of shared clonotypes between healthy human individuals. Produced via immunoSEQ multiplex PCR; TCRdb's table is partial and in-frame only. The profile shows some 2,500,000 clones, over 85% of them singletons. Sequencing was done on a sample of naive CD4+ T cells from PBMCs. As for subset: CD45RA+ positively selected. The origin of the receptors is a young man in good health. Some clones in this sample may be carry-over from other donors' samples.

J is TRBJ2-7 and V is TRBV30, with TRBD1 matching over 9 bases. This CDR3 spans 13 amino acids. Germline loops: CDR1 GTSNPN, CDR2 SVGIG (reference sequence). The trim removed 6 bases at V and 3 bases at J, leaving 6 bases unmatched. The DNA of the CDR3 is TGTGCCTGCCACGGGACAGGGTTCTACGAGCAGTACTTC. This codes for CACHGTGFYEQYF. Full variable domain (outside the CDR3, taken from reference TRBV30 and TRBJ2-7): SQTIHQWPATLVQPVGSPLSLECTVEGTSNPNLYWYRQAAGRGLQLLFYSVGIGQISSEVPQNLSASRPQDRQFILSSKKLLLSDSGFYLCACHGTGFYEQYFGPGTRLTVT.

This CDR3 is CASSLVRELVGGRKTGELFF. DNA for the CDR3: TGTGCCAGCAGTTTAGTCCGGGAATTAGTGGGGGGCCGGAAAACCGGGGAGCTGTTTTTT. The gene calls are TRBV27 and TRBJ2-2, with D perhaps assigned TRBD1 or TRBD2 (6 bases each). CDR1 and CDR2 from the germline V gene are MNHEY and SMNVEV (reference sequence). The CDR3 loop spans 20 amino acids. Trimming stripped 2 bases from V and 5 bases from J, with 27 bases between.

The rearrangement joins TRBV19 to TRBJ2-7; 10 nucleotides align to TRBD1. CDR1 is LNHDA and CDR2 is SQIVND in the germline V gene (reference sequence). The CDR3 extends over 15 amino acids. V trimming: 5 bases; J trimming: 2 bases; junction bases outside the gene matches: 6. Written as DNA, the CDR3 is TGTGCCAGTAGTGCGACAGGGGGCCCTCCCTACGAGCAGTACTTC. Residues: CASSATGGPPYEQYF.

Concerning this clone itself: Other DNA sequences of this sample code for an identical CDR3. The chain couples TRBV27 to TRBJ1-2; 7 bases agree with TRBD1. Losses at the gene ends were 0 bases for V and 5 bases for J; bases not matched to a gene: 3. Germline CDR1 is MNHEY and CDR2 is SMNVEV (reference sequence). CDR3 length: 14 residues. CDR3 DNA: TGTGCCAGCAGTTTATCAGCAGGGGGGTATGGCTACACCTTC. Residues: CASSLSAGGYGYTF.

This clone turned up a few times. This chain links TRBV28 with TRBJ1-1; D is unresolved. Germline values: CDR1 MDHEN, CDR2 SYDVKM. V lost 9 bases and J lost 11, with 19 bases in between. CDR3 length: 12 residues. In DNA, the CDR3 is TGTGCCAGTAAACCGGGAAGCATATCGGCTTTCTTT. It encodes CASKPGSISAFF.

V and J are TRBV2 and TRBJ1-2, with no clear D. The V and J ends lost 6 bases and 12 bases respectively, with 17 bases between them. The germline gives CDR1 SNHLY, CDR2 FYNNEI. The CDR3 contains 12 residues. The CDR3: CASRLGVGENTF. In DNA, the CDR3 is TGTGCCAGCAGGCTGGGAGTGGGAGAAAACACCTTC.

A word on this clone: The same CDR3 arises from other DNA sequences in this sample as well. The J gene is TRBJ1-2, the V gene TRBV15; no reliable D call. This CDR3 region has 14 residues. Per germline, CDR1 LNHNV and CDR2 YYDKDF (reference sequence). Trimming removed 1 base from V and 2 bases from J, with 8 bases in between. This CDR3 is CATSRGGRNYGYTF. CDR3 sequence (DNA): TGTGCCACCAGCAGAGGAGGAAGGAACTATGGCTACACCTTC.

This chain joins TRBV28 and TRBJ1-2; D is unresolved. V lost 4 bases and J lost 3, with 15 bases in between. Germline assignment: CDR1 MDHEN and CDR2 SYDVKM. The CDR3 covers 15 residues. CDR3 coding DNA: TGTGCCAGCAGTTCCACCGGGCGCGGGCACTATGGCTACACCTTC. Translated: CASSSTGRGHYGYTF.

J is TRBJ2-7 and V is TRBV6-1; perhaps TRBD2 as D (5 bases). Germline V gene sequence: CDR1 MNHNS, CDR2 SASEGT. The CDR3 runs to 14 residues. The V gene lost 8 bases and the J gene lost 2 bases, with 16 bases spanning the gap. CDR3 amino acids: CASLDLGKTYEQYF. In DNA form, the CDR3 reads TGTGCCAGCTTGGACTTAGGGAAGACCTACGAGCAGTACTTC.

For this clone: This same CDR3 is encoded by further DNA sequences in the sample. The chain links TRBV5-1 to TRBJ1-1, with no clear D. The CDR3 loop spans 13 amino acids. Trimming left V 0 bases short and J 3 bases short, with 6 bases between. Germline CDR1 and CDR2: SGHRS and YFSETQ. The CDR3 loop reads CASSLAGYTEAFF. CDR3 DNA sequence: TGCGCCAGCAGCTTGGCCGGGTACACTGAAGCTTTCTTT. Combining the CDR3 with reference TRBV5-1 and TRBJ1-1 gives the whole variable domain KAGVTQTPRYLIKTRGQQVTLSCSPISGHRSVSWYQQTPGQGLQFLFEYFSETQRNKGNFPGRFSGRQFSNSRSEMNVSTLELGDSALYLCASSLAGYTEAFFGQGTRLTVV.

The DNA of the CDR3 is TGTGCCAGCAGCTTATCCCATCAAGCGTACAATGAGCAGTTCTTC. Protein product: CASSLSHQAYNEQFF. This rearrangement joins TRBV11-3 to TRBJ2-1; D is uncertain. Trimming cost V 2 bases and J 4 bases, with 12 bases left between them. This CDR3 is built from 15 residues. Looked up from germline, CDR1 is SGHNT and CDR2 is YENEEA. Variable domain in full (rest from reference TRBV11-3 and TRBJ2-1): EAGVVQSPRYKIIEKKQPVAFWCNPISGHNTLYWYLQNLGQGPELLIRYENEEAVDDSQLPKDRFSAERLKGVDSTLKIQPAELGDSAVYLCASSLSHQAYNEQFFGPGTRLTVL.

Comment on this clone: Different DNA sequences within this sample yield the same CDR3. This rearrangement joins TRBV7-9 to TRBJ2-3, with D possibly matching TRBD1 (6 bases). The CDR3 loop spans 15 amino acids. Looked up from germline, CDR1 is SEHNR and CDR2 is FQNEAQ (reference sequence). Trimming removed 1 base from V and 0 bases from J, with 8 bases in between. This chain's CDR3 is CASSLEGDSTDTQYF. The CDR3 DNA is TGTGCCAGCAGCTTAGAGGGGGACAGCACAGATACGCAGTATTTT.

V gene TRBV7-2 combines with J gene TRBJ2-7; TRBD2 aligns across 8 bases. Germline CDR1 SGHTA, CDR2 FQGNSA. V lost 6 bases and J lost 5; bases outside the gene matches: 9. The CDR3 totals 14 residues. The CDR3 DNA reads TGTGCCAGCAGGCGAAGCGGGAGTTCCAACGAGCAGTACTTC. It specifies CASRRSGSSNEQYF.

The chain joins TRBV7-2 to TRBJ1-1; 7 positions agree with TRBD1. Looked up from germline, CDR1 is SGHTA and CDR2 is FQGNSA. V shed 5 bases, J shed 4 bases, and the junction held 7 bases outside the gene matches. The CDR3 length is 14 residues. CDR3 sequence reads: CASSIRGFRTEAFF. CDR3 nucleotide sequence: TGTGCCAGCAGCATCAGGGGGTTTCGCACTGAAGCTTTCTTT.

V and J are TRBV5-8 and TRBJ2-3; 8 nucleotides agree with TRBD2. Trimming took 6 bases from V and 2 from J; bases not matched to a gene: 14. There are 17 residues in the CDR3. The germline CDR1 and CDR2 sequences are SGHTS and YDEGEE. This CDR3 reads CASNGRALSQLTDTQYF. The CDR3 region has the DNA TGTGCCAGCAACGGGAGGGCCTTATCCCAACTCACAGATACGCAGTATTTT.

This clone appeared a single time. This chain uses TRBV5-1 with TRBJ2-3; TRBD2 agrees at 10 bases. Unmatched junction bases numbered 7, after V lost 2 bases and J lost 4 bases. The CDR3 has 16 amino acids. CDR1 and CDR2 (germline): SGHRS, YFSETQ. Here the CDR3 DNA reads TGCGCCAGCAGCTTCGGCCTAGCGGGAGTTGCAGATACGCAGTATTTT. Its protein product is CASSFGLAGVADTQYF.

The V call is TRBV4-1, the J call TRBJ1-1; TRBD1 aligns across 8 bases. Germline values: CDR1 MGHRA, CDR2 YSYEKL. The CDR3 consists of 14 residues. V trimming: 6 bases; J trimming: 1 base; junction bases outside the gene matches: 4. The CDR3 bases are TGCGCCAGCAGGCGGACAGGGACGAACACTGAAGCTTTCTTT. Protein sequence: CASRRTGTNTEAFF.

This chain uses TRBV2 with TRBJ1-1; TRBD1 matches at 8 bases. This CDR3 region has 15 residues. Germline V gene lookup returns CDR1 SNHLY and CDR2 FYNNEI. Germline trimming cut 4 bases from V and 6 bases from J; bases unmatched to any gene: 10. This chain's CDR3 is CASSAISTGEAEAFF. The CDR3 coding sequence is TGTGCCAGCAGTGCGATATCGACAGGGGAGGCTGAAGCTTTCTTT.

This clone showed up just a few times. The rearrangement joins TRBV6-5 to TRBJ1-1; TRBD1 might be the D (6 bases). Germline V CDR1 and CDR2: MNHEY, SVGAGI. V was trimmed by 5 bases and J by 2 bases, leaving 15 bases between them. The CDR3 has 15 residues. In DNA form, the CDR3 reads TGTGCCAGCAGTGGACAGTTTTGGGGCAACACTGAAGCTTTCTTT. As protein: CASSGQFWGNTEAFF.

This clone was recorded only once. The V gene is TRBV5-8, the J gene TRBJ2-3; D is perhaps TRBD1 or TRBD2 (5 bases each). The CDR3 is 14 residues long. Trimming stripped 4 bases from V and 0 bases from J, with 9 bases between. Germline V gives CDR1 SGHTS, CDR2 YDEGEE. Written as DNA, the CDR3 is TGTGCCAGCAGCGGGGGTCGGAGCACAGATACGCAGTATTTT. It codes for CASSGGRSTDTQYF.

In regard to this clone: This CDR3 is also generated by other DNA sequences in the sample. V is TRBV5-4 and J is TRBJ1-1; D is uncertain. The CDR3 has 14 residues. Germline CDR1 and CDR2: SGHNT and YYREEE (reference sequence). Trimming removed 0 bases from V and 0 bases from J, with 6 bases in between. The CDR3 protein is CASSLAPLNTEAFF. CDR3 nucleotides: TGTGCCAGCAGCTTGGCCCCCTTGAACACTGAAGCTTTCTTT.

This chain links TRBV11-2 with TRBJ2-1, with 10 bases fitting TRBD2. V lost 3 bases and J lost 4; bases outside the gene matches: 6. Germline-derived CDR1 and CDR2 are SGHAT and FQNNGV. The CDR3 is 16 residues long. Here the CDR3 reads CASSFIAGGLYNEQFF. As DNA, the CDR3 is TGTGCCAGCAGCTTTATAGCGGGAGGCCTATACAATGAGCAGTTCTTC.

This chain connects TRBV6-5 to TRBJ1-2, with a possible D match to TRBD1 (5 bases). The V and J ends lost 1 base and 2 bases respectively, with 8 bases between them. The CDR3 sequence is 14 residues long. Germline-derived CDR1 and CDR2 are MNHEY and SVGAGI. Here the CDR3 reads CASSYYRGNYGYTF. The CDR3 region has the DNA TGTGCCAGCAGTTACTACCGGGGGAACTATGGCTACACCTTC.